The rows below give T cell receptor delta chains drawn from one sample of a study of Vδ1+ human thymocytes. TCRdb reprocessed the multiplex PCR reads through CATT. Here the sample spans 20,000 to 25,000 delta-chain clones, over 7% being singletons. Sequenced: Vdelta1+ gamma-delta thymocytes from the thymus. The receptors stem from a child less than two years old who had congenital heart surgery. Both conserved end residues are part of each CDR3. Fields, in order: V gene, D gene, J gene, clone size, CDR3 protein, CDR3 DNA. The D gene is left open where the match is weak. Expanded clones get a size class; other rows say once, few or many, or leave the size out.

v_call: TRDV1; d_call: TRDD2; j_call: TRDJ1; clone_size: few; cdr3_aa: CALGAPSYRVGDSGTDKLIF; cdr3_nt: TGTGCTCTTGGGGCGCCTTCCTATAGGGTTGGGGATTCCGGCACCGATAAACTCATCTTT
v_call: TRDV1; d_call: TRDD2; j_call: TRDJ1; clone_size: .; cdr3_aa: CALGELHKAFLRRIDKLIF; cdr3_nt: TGTGCTCTTGGGGAACTACATAAGGCCTTCCTACGGAGGATCGATAAACTCATCTTT
v_call: TRDV1; d_call: TRDD3; j_call: TRDJ1; clone_size: few; cdr3_aa: CALGELEDWGIYTDKLIF; cdr3_nt: TGTGCTCTTGGGGAACTAGAGGACTGGGGGATTTACACCGATAAACTCATCTTT
v_call: TRDV1; d_call: .; j_call: TRDJ1; clone_size: few; cdr3_aa: CALGELARGTDKLIF; cdr3_nt: TGTGCTCTTGGGGAACTGGCCCGCGGGACCGATAAACTCATCTTT
v_call: TRDV2; d_call: .; j_call: TRDJ1; clone_size: .; cdr3_aa: CACVGTGCKVIF; cdr3_nt: TGTGCCTGTGTCGGTACTGGGTGTAAAGTCATCTTT
v_call: TRDV1; d_call: TRDD2; j_call: TRDJ1; clone_size: .; cdr3_aa: CALGDPSYLYLDTDKLIF; cdr3_nt: TGTGCTCTTGGGGACCCTTCCTACCTCTACCTGGACACCGATAAACTCATCTTT
v_call: TRDV1; d_call: TRDD3; j_call: TRDJ1; clone_size: .; cdr3_aa: CALGELSLSVGDTRVADKLIF; cdr3_nt: TGTGCTCTTGGGGAACTCTCCCTGTCGGTGGGGGATACAAGGGTCGCCGATAAACTCATCTTT
v_call: TRDV1; d_call: TRDD3; j_call: TRDJ1; clone_size: few; cdr3_aa: CALGLPHDWGIQHTDKLIF; cdr3_nt: TGTGCTCTCGGCCTTCCCCACGACTGGGGGATACAACACACCGATAAACTCATCTTT
v_call: TRDV1; d_call: TRDD3; j_call: TRDJ1; clone_size: few; cdr3_aa: CALGVHWGEIDKLIF; cdr3_nt: TGTGCTCTTGGGGTGCACTGGGGGGAAATCGATAAACTCATCTTT
v_call: TRDV1; d_call: TRDD3; j_call: TRDJ1; clone_size: .; cdr3_aa: CALGELPLSGSRYWGRYLPDKLIF; cdr3_nt: TGTGCTCTTGGGGAACTTCCCCTATCAGGATCACGGTACTGGGGGCGATACCTTCCCGATAAACTCATCTTT
v_call: TRDV1; d_call: TRDD2; j_call: TRDJ1; clone_size: few; cdr3_aa: CALGEPCLPRNTDKLIF; cdr3_nt: TGTGCTCTTGGGGAACCATGCCTTCCTAGGAACACCGATAAACTCATCTTT
v_call: TRDV1; d_call: TRDD3; j_call: TRDJ2; clone_size: few; cdr3_aa: CALGLTYPGGMTAQLFF; cdr3_nt: TGTGCTCTTGGGCTAACCTACCCTGGGGGGATGACAGCACAACTCTTCTTT
v_call: TRDV1; d_call: TRDD3; j_call: TRDJ1; clone_size: .; cdr3_aa: CALGERWQLKVGGYSDKLIF; cdr3_nt: TGTGCTCTTGGGGAACGGTGGCAACTTAAGGTTGGGGGATACAGCGATAAACTCATCTTT
v_call: TRDV1; d_call: TRDD3; j_call: TRDJ1; clone_size: .; cdr3_aa: CALGVELGDVDKLIF; cdr3_nt: TGTGCTCTTGGGGTTGAACTGGGGGATGTCGATAAACTCATCTTT
v_call: TRDV1; d_call: TRDD3; j_call: TRDJ1; clone_size: few; cdr3_aa: CALGVIGGYAVDDSDKLIF; cdr3_nt: TGTGCTCTTGGGGTTATTGGGGGATACGCGGTGGACGATTCCGATAAACTCATCTTT
v_call: TRDV1; d_call: TRDD3; j_call: TRDJ1; clone_size: few; cdr3_aa: CALGEKVHWGIPGTDKLIF; cdr3_nt: TGTGCTCTTGGGGAAAAAGTCCACTGGGGGATACCGGGCACCGATAAACTCATCTTT
v_call: TRDV1; d_call: TRDD3; j_call: TRDJ1; clone_size: .; cdr3_aa: CALGDPSRLLGDYTDKLIF; cdr3_nt: TGTGCTCTTGGGGACCCCTCCCGACTACTGGGGGATTACACCGATAAACTCATCTTT
v_call: TRDV1; d_call: TRDD3; j_call: TRDJ1; clone_size: .; cdr3_aa: CALGDEGERWGISVHRTDKLIF; cdr3_nt: TGTGCTCTTGGGGATGAAGGGGAACGCTGGGGGATCTCAGTACACCGCACCGATAAACTCATCTTT
v_call: TRAV29/DV5; d_call: TRDD3; j_call: TRDJ1; clone_size: few; cdr3_aa: CAASGSFPNLTLGDDGNTDKLIF; cdr3_nt: TGTGCAGCAAGCGGTTCGTTCCCTAACCTTACACTGGGGGATGACGGAAACACCGATAAACTCATCTTT
v_call: TRDV1; d_call: TRDD3; j_call: TRDJ1; clone_size: .; cdr3_aa: CALGERSPGGYYTDKLIF; cdr3_nt: TGTGCTCTTGGGGAACGTAGTCCTGGGGGATACTACACCGATAAACTCATCTTT
v_call: TRDV1; d_call: .; j_call: TRDJ1; clone_size: .; cdr3_aa: CALGARPSAHTDKLIF; cdr3_nt: TGTGCTCTTGGGGCTCGTCCCTCTGCGCACACCGATAAACTCATCTTT
v_call: TRDV1; d_call: TRDD3; j_call: TRDJ1; clone_size: .; cdr3_aa: CALGDLDESVKVRGYYDKLIF; cdr3_nt: TGTGCTCTTGGGGACCTGGACGAGTCAGTTAAAGTCAGGGGATACTACGATAAACTCATCTTT
v_call: TRDV1; d_call: .; j_call: TRDJ1; clone_size: few; cdr3_aa: CALGELNEPYTDKLIF; cdr3_nt: TGTGCTCTTGGGGAACTTAATGAACCGTACACCGATAAACTCATCTTT
v_call: TRDV1; d_call: TRDD3; j_call: TRDJ1; clone_size: few; cdr3_aa: CALGKLPLLGMPDKLIF; cdr3_nt: TGTGCTCTTGGTAAACTACCTTTACTGGGGATGCCCGATAAGCTCATCTTT
v_call: TRDV2; d_call: .; j_call: TRDJ1; clone_size: few; cdr3_aa: CACDTMGEIYTDKLIF; cdr3_nt: TGTGCCTGCGACACGATGGGGGAAATATACACCGATAAACTCATCTTT
v_call: TRDV1; d_call: TRDD3; j_call: TRDJ1; clone_size: .; cdr3_aa: CALGVCGPSSYFWGITDKLIF; cdr3_nt: TGTGCTCTTGGGGTGTGTGGACCTTCCTCCTACTTCTGGGGGATAACCGATAAACTCATCTTT
v_call: TRDV1; d_call: TRDD3; j_call: TRDJ1; clone_size: few; cdr3_aa: CALGKPPTPHWGILIDTDKLIF; cdr3_nt: TGTGCTCTTGGGAAACCTCCTACGCCCCACTGGGGGATACTTATCGACACCGATAAACTCATCTTT
v_call: TRDV1; d_call: TRDD3; j_call: TRDJ1; clone_size: few; cdr3_aa: CALGEGRRMPYVYWGINPTSYTDKLIF; cdr3_nt: TGTGCTCTTGGGGAAGGTAGGAGGATGCCCTACGTTTACTGGGGGATAAACCCCACCTCGTACACCGATAAACTCATCTTT
v_call: TRDV1; d_call: .; j_call: TRDJ1; clone_size: .; cdr3_aa: CALGERSARVLTDKLIF; cdr3_nt: TGTGCTCTTGGGGAACGTTCGGCCCGGGTTCTAACCGATAAACTCATCTTT
v_call: TRDV1; d_call: TRDD3; j_call: TRDJ1; clone_size: few; cdr3_aa: CALGEISHLLGDNTDKLIF; cdr3_nt: TGTGCTCTTGGGGAAATTTCGCATCTACTGGGGGATAACACCGATAAACTCATCTTT
v_call: TRDV1; d_call: .; j_call: TRDJ1; clone_size: .; cdr3_aa: CALGDRPSPDKLIF; cdr3_nt: TGTGCTCTTGGGGATCGCCCGAGTCCCGATAAACTCATCTTT
v_call: TRDV1; d_call: TRDD3; j_call: TRDJ1; clone_size: few; cdr3_aa: CALGELKPVSYWGIRRATDKLIF; cdr3_nt: TGTGCTCTTGGGGAACTAAAACCTGTTTCGTACTGGGGGATACGCCGGGCCACCGATAAACTCATCTTT
v_call: TRDV2; d_call: .; j_call: TRDJ1; clone_size: .; cdr3_aa: CACDPHPYTDKLIF; cdr3_nt: TGTGCCTGTGACCCGCACCCTTACACCGATAAACTCATCTTT
v_call: TRDV1; d_call: TRDD3; j_call: TRDJ1; clone_size: few; cdr3_aa: CALVTGGSIIRDKLIF; cdr3_nt: TGTGCTCTCGTGACTGGGGGATCTATCATCCGTGATAAACTCATCTTT
v_call: TRDV1; d_call: TRDD3; j_call: TRDJ1; clone_size: few; cdr3_aa: CALGNSPINPATGGYGVELIF; cdr3_nt: TGTGCTCTTGGGAATTCCCCCATAAATCCTGCTACTGGGGGATATGGGGTGGAACTCATCTTT
v_call: TRDV1; d_call: .; j_call: TRDJ1; clone_size: .; cdr3_aa: CALGVQNFLPTGGYTDKLIF; cdr3_nt: TGTGCTCTTGGGGTGCAAAACTTCCTTCCTACTGGGGGATACACCGATAAACTCATCTTT
v_call: TRDV1; d_call: TRDD3; j_call: TRDJ1; clone_size: few; cdr3_aa: CALGVLHSYSYWGIPGLIF; cdr3_nt: TGTGCTCTTGGGGTTCTCCACTCCTATTCCTACTGGGGGATACCAGGGCTCATCTTT
v_call: TRDV2; d_call: TRDD3; j_call: TRDJ1; clone_size: few; cdr3_aa: CACDPYVGTGGHTDKLIF; cdr3_nt: TGTGCCTGTGACCCCTACGTTGGTACTGGGGGCCACACCGATAAACTCATCTTT
v_call: TRDV1; d_call: .; j_call: TRDJ1; clone_size: .; cdr3_aa: CALGELEGDLTDKLIF; cdr3_nt: TGTGCTCTTGGGGAACTAGAAGGGGACCTTACCGATAAACTCATCTTT
v_call: TRDV1; d_call: TRDD3; j_call: TRDJ1; clone_size: few; cdr3_aa: CALGEVLLNLLGDTYTDKLIF; cdr3_nt: TGTGCTCTTGGGGAGGTACTTCTAAACTTACTGGGGGATACGTACACCGATAAACTCATCTTT
v_call: TRDV1; d_call: TRDD3; j_call: TRDJ1; clone_size: .; cdr3_aa: CALGDLGLLPTGGLRDTDKLIF; cdr3_nt: TGTGCTCTTGGGGACTTGGGCCTTCTCCCTACTGGGGGATTAAGGGACACCGATAAACTCATCTTC
v_call: TRDV1; d_call: TRDD3; j_call: TRDJ1; clone_size: few; cdr3_aa: CALGELLPYWGIMRLIF; cdr3_nt: TGTGCTCTTGGGGAACTACTCCCCTACTGGGGGATAATGCGACTCATCTTT
v_call: TRDV1; d_call: TRDD3; j_call: TRDJ1; clone_size: few; cdr3_aa: CALGGNLGGYTAKLIF; cdr3_nt: TGTGCTCTTGGGGGTAACCTCGGGGGATACACGGCCAAACTCATCTTT
v_call: TRDV1; d_call: .; j_call: TRDJ1; clone_size: few; cdr3_aa: CALGERGADKLIF; cdr3_nt: TGTGCTCTTGGGGAACGTGGGGCCGATAAACTCATCTTT
v_call: TRDV1; d_call: .; j_call: TRDJ2; clone_size: .; cdr3_aa: CALDSRSGLTAQLFF; cdr3_nt: TGTGCTCTTGATAGCCGATCGGGGTTGACAGCACAACTCTTCTTT
v_call: TRDV1; d_call: .; j_call: TRDJ1; clone_size: few; cdr3_aa: CALGEGLDGLIF; cdr3_nt: TGTGCTCTTGGGGAGGGACTGGACGGACTCATCTTT
v_call: TRDV1; d_call: .; j_call: TRDJ1; clone_size: few; cdr3_aa: CALGERVARLGHGTDKLIF; cdr3_nt: TGTGCTCTTGGGGAACGGGTTGCGAGGCTGGGCCACGGGACCGATAAACTCATCTTT
v_call: TRDV1; d_call: .; j_call: TRDJ1; clone_size: few; cdr3_aa: CALGDSLPLNTDKLIF; cdr3_nt: TGTGCTCTTGGGGACTCCCTACCCCTGAACACCGATAAACTCATCTTT
v_call: TRDV1; d_call: .; j_call: TRDJ1; clone_size: few; cdr3_aa: CALGELEGRGYTDKLIF; cdr3_nt: TGTGCTCTTGGGGAACTAGAAGGGCGGGGATACACCGATAAACTCATCTTT
v_call: TRDV1; d_call: TRDD3; j_call: TRDJ1; clone_size: .; cdr3_aa: CALGDSPSFRTGGYLLDKLIF; cdr3_nt: TGTGCTCTTGGGGATTCACCTTCCTTTCGTACTGGGGGATACTTGCTCGATAAACTCATCTTT
v_call: TRDV1; d_call: TRDD3; j_call: TRDJ1; clone_size: few; cdr3_aa: CALGERTPTRGGIITDKLIF; cdr3_nt: TGTGCTCTTGGGGAAAGAACGCCTACAAGAGGGGGGATAATAACCGATAAACTCATCTTT
v_call: TRDV2; d_call: .; j_call: TRDJ1; clone_size: medium-sized; cdr3_aa: CAWTYRTPPGIF; cdr3_nt: TGTGCCTGGACCTACCGTACTCCCCCGGGCATCTTT
v_call: TRDV1; d_call: TRDD3; j_call: TRDJ1; clone_size: .; cdr3_aa: CALGASNGWGIRRTDKLIF; cdr3_nt: TGTGCTCTTGGGGCCTCAAATGGTTGGGGGATACGCCGTACCGATAAACTCATCTTT
v_call: TRDV1; d_call: TRDD3; j_call: TRDJ1; clone_size: few; cdr3_aa: CALVLGGYTTDKLIF; cdr3_nt: TGTGCTCTTGTTCTTGGGGGATACACCACCGATAAACTCATCTTT